Shown below are 28 T cell receptor beta chains from a single sample sequenced in a study of blood T cell repertoires in COVID-19 (dated by TCRdb to about 2020). The method was the immunoSEQ multiplex PCR assay. Imported from immuneACCESS, the table was reduced by TCRdb to in-frame sequences with V and J called. These copies leave out some clones; in studies compared against another copy, an unresolved V gene accounts for under half, and the cause of the remainder is not known. In this sample the table shows 450,000 or so clones, roughly 89% of which occur a single time. The top ten constitute approximately 0.92% of the sample. Sequenced material: peripheral blood. All receptors come from a man between 18 and 29 years old with COVID-19, enrolled during active disease.

This sequence joins TRBV6-5 and TRBJ1-4; maybe TRBD1 (6 bases). V was pared by 4 bases and J by 0 bases, with 12 bases between. CDR3 length: 16 residues. CDR1 MNHEY and CDR2 SVGAGI come from the germline V gene. CDR3 sequence: CASSSRTAATNEKLFF. Here the CDR3 DNA reads TGTGCCAGCAGTTCAAGGACAGCCGCAACTAATGAAAAACTGTTTTTT.

The CDR3 DNA is TGTGCCCAGGGAAAGAGCTCCTACAATGAGCAGTTCTTC. It codes for CAQGKSSYNEQFF. V gene TRBV30 combines with J gene TRBJ2-1, with D maybe TRBD1 (5 bases). Germline assignment: CDR1 GTSNPN and CDR2 SVGIG (reference sequence). V lost 8 bases, J lost 0 bases, and 11 bases lay in between. The CDR3 has 13 residues.

The chain is built from TRBV6-1 and TRBJ1-1; 8 bases align to TRBD1. This CDR3 spans 15 amino acids. After removal of 1 base from V and 5 bases from J, the junction contained 6 bases not matched to a gene. Germline V gene data show CDR1 as MNHNS and CDR2 as SASEGT. This chain's CDR3 is CASSEVDRGATEAFF. The CDR3 nucleotides read TGTGCCAGCAGTGAAGTTGACAGGGGCGCGACTGAAGCTTTCTTT.

The chain is built from TRBV24-1 and TRBJ2-1; a possible D gene is TRBD1 (7 bases). Germline CDR1 is KGHDR and CDR2 is SFDVKD. Trimming took 9 bases from V and 9 from J, leaving 17 bases between them. CDR3 length equals 13 residues. The CDR3 loop reads CATQTGRGVEQFF. CDR3 sequence (DNA): TGTGCCACCCAAACCGGCAGGGGGGTTGAGCAGTTCTTC.

This clone was observed a single time. J is TRBJ2-1 and V is TRBV5-1, with TRBD2 matching over 13 bases. Germline V lookup: CDR1 SGHRS, CDR2 YFSETQ. V lost 4 bases, J lost 8 bases, and 3 bases stayed unmatched. The CDR3 is 14 amino acids. CDR3 residues: CASSTSGGVDEQFF. CDR3 bases: TGCGCCAGCAGCACTAGCGGGGGGGTCGATGAGCAGTTCTTC.

This sequence joins TRBV3-1 (or the pseudogene TRBV3-2) and TRBJ2-7; D unclear. The germline CDR1 and CDR2 sequences are LGHDT and YNNKEL (reference sequence). V lost 1 base and J 2 bases, leaving 9 bases between the germline ends. The CDR3 length is 14 residues. The CDR3 loop reads CASSQGHGAYEQYF. The CDR3 coding sequence is TGTGCCAGCAGCCAAGGGCACGGAGCCTACGAGCAGTACTTC.

The V call is TRBV10-1, the J call TRBJ2-1, with 8 bases matching TRBD2. The junction had 3 bases not matched to a gene; V was cut back by 8 bases and J by 3 bases. CDR3 length: 13 amino acids. CDR1 is WNHNN and CDR2 is SYGVQD in the germline V gene (reference sequence). The CDR3 sequence is CASAGGHYNEQFF. The DNA of the CDR3 is TGCGCCAGCGCGGGGGGTCACTACAATGAGCAGTTCTTC.

This chain joins TRBV30 and TRBJ2-3; 7 bases align to TRBD2. The CDR3 has 13 residues. CDR1 and CDR2 (germline): GTSNPN, SVGIG (reference sequence). The CDR3 DNA follows: TGTGCTATATTAGCGGGTAGCACAGATACGCAGTATTTT. Protein sequence: CAILAGSTDTQYF.

V usage is TRBV3-1 (or the pseudogene TRBV3-2) and J usage is TRBJ2-3; maybe TRBD1 (7 bases). The CDR3 totals 12 residues. CDR1 and CDR2 (germline): LGHDT, YNNKEL (reference sequence). Trimming took off 6 bases at V and 9 bases at J, with 13 bases between the two ends. DNA for the CDR3: TGTGCCAGCAGGTCCAGGGGGGAGACGCAGTATTTT. This gives the protein CASRSRGETQYF.

This clone was seen only a few times. V is TRBV6-1 and J is TRBJ2-2; maybe TRBD2 (6 bases). The CDR3 contains 14 residues. Trimming removed 1 base at V and 5 bases at J, with 8 bases between. The germline V gene encodes CDR1 MNHNS and CDR2 SASEGT. This CDR3 is CASSEGGETGELFF. Written as DNA, the CDR3 is TGTGCCAGCAGTGAAGGGGGGGAGACCGGGGAGCTGTTTTTT.

A word on this clone: Additional DNA sequences in this sample encode the identical CDR3. This chain links TRBV3-1 (or the pseudogene TRBV3-2) with TRBJ2-7, with 13 bases matching TRBD2. V gave up 1 base and J gave up 1 base; unmatched junction bases: 1. CDR3 length: 16 residues. The V gene's germline CDR1 is LGHDT and CDR2 YNNKEL (reference sequence). The CDR3 DNA reads as TGTGCCAGCAGCCAAGGGACTAGCGGGGGATCCTACGAGCAGTACTTC. Translated: CASSQGTSGGSYEQYF.

The gene calls are TRBV28 and TRBJ1-1, with TRBD1 matching over 7 bases. The CDR3 is made up of 16 amino acids. With 5 bases clipped from V and 5 bases from J, the junction kept 14 bases outside the gene matches. Germline V gene lookup returns CDR1 MDHEN and CDR2 SYDVKM. The CDR3 spells CASSQHIGGADTEAFF. The CDR3 DNA sequence: TGTGCCAGCAGTCAGCATATAGGGGGCGCGGATACTGAAGCTTTCTTT.

The gene calls are TRBV7-9 and TRBJ2-6; 7 positions agree with TRBD1. Unmatched junction bases numbered 10, after V lost 5 bases and J lost 0 bases. The CDR3 is 18 amino acids. Germline V CDR1 and CDR2: SEHNR, FQNEAQ (reference sequence). The DNA for the CDR3 is TGTGCCAGCAGCCACCGGGACAGCGATTACTCTGGGGCCAACGTCCTGACTTTC. It is translated as CASSHRDSDYSGANVLTF.

The rearrangement uses TRBV6-5 and TRBJ2-3; 13 bases line up with TRBD2. The CDR3 has 16 amino acids. V lost 3 bases and J lost 4; bases outside the gene matches: 4. From germline, CDR1 is MNHEY and CDR2 SVGAGI. CDR3 residues: CASSYSGLAGADTQYF. In DNA form, the CDR3 reads TGTGCCAGCAGTTATAGCGGACTAGCGGGAGCAGATACGCAGTATTTT.

The gene calls are TRBV24-1 and TRBJ2-3, with a tentative D call TRBD2 (5 bases). The CDR3 has 13 amino acids. V was shortened by 5 bases and J by 4 bases, with 9 bases between the two germline ends. Germline CDR1 is KGHDR and CDR2 is SFDVKD. In DNA, the CDR3 is TGTGCCACCAGTGCCCCGGGGTCAGATACGCAGTATTTT. Amino acid sequence: CATSAPGSDTQYF.

The rearrangement uses TRBV5-6 and TRBJ1-2; D gene ambiguous. Trimming removed 2 bases from V and 0 bases from J, with 8 bases in between. The CDR3 totals 14 residues. Germline CDR1 is SGHDT and CDR2 is YYEEEE. The CDR3 DNA follows: TGTGCCAGCAGCTTAGACATATCTAACTATGGCTACACCTTC. Its protein is CASSLDISNYGYTF.

The chain carries TRBV19 and TRBJ1-1; D is uncertain. Trimming removed 3 bases from V and 2 bases from J, with 7 bases in between. Germline V CDR1 and CDR2: LNHDA, SQIVND (reference sequence). The CDR3 length is 13 residues. CDR3 DNA: TGTGCCAGTAGTATGAGGGTTAACACTGAAGCTTTCTTT. Translation gives CASSMRVNTEAFF.

V gene TRBV24-1 combines with J gene TRBJ2-2; 12 bases map to TRBD2. J was trimmed by 6 bases and V by 0 bases; bases with no gene match: 7. There are 18 residues in the CDR3. CDR1 and CDR2 from the germline V gene are KGHDR and SFDVKD. The CDR3 bases are TGTGCCACCAGTGATTTGCCCGCTAGCGGGAGGGCCGCCGGGGAGCTGTTTTTT. Its translation: CATSDLPASGRAAGELFF.

The CDR3, as DNA: TGTGCTAGTGGTTTGGGACAGGGGGAAGCGAGCACCTTC. Protein sequence: CASGLGQGEASTF. The chain couples TRBV12-5 to TRBJ1-2; 9 bases map to TRBD1. Per the germline V gene, CDR1 is LGHNT and CDR2 is FRNRAP. The CDR3 runs to 13 residues. V trimming: 1 base; J trimming: 13 bases; junction bases outside the gene matches: 7.

The chain combines TRBV10-3 with TRBJ2-7; D remains ambiguous. The ends were cut back, 1 base at V and 4 bases at J, with 17 bases in the middle. Per the germline V gene, CDR1 is ENHRY and CDR2 is SYGVKD. The length of the CDR3 is 16 residues. This CDR3 is CAISEYPLEAKYEQYF. In nucleotides, the CDR3 is TGTGCCATCAGTGAGTATCCGTTAGAGGCTAAGTACGAGCAGTACTTC.

The chain joins TRBV4-1 to TRBJ2-5, with no clear D. V was trimmed by 3 bases and J by 5 bases, leaving 10 bases between them. The CDR3 covers 13 residues. Per germline, CDR1 MGHRA and CDR2 YSYEKL. The chain's CDR3 is CASSQARTETQYF. For the CDR3, the DNA is TGCGCCAGCAGCCAGGCAAGAACCGAGACCCAGTACTTC.

The chain recombines TRBV12-5 with TRBJ2-2, with a possible D match to TRBD2 (6 bases). V shed 0 bases and J shed 1 base, with 9 bases lying between them. The CDR3 totals 16 residues. Germline values: CDR1 LGHNT, CDR2 FRNRAP. In DNA form, the CDR3 reads TGTGCTAGTGGTTTGGTAATTAGCGGGAACACCGGGGAGCTGTTTTTT. Its translation: CASGLVISGNTGELFF.

This chain connects TRBV5-1 to TRBJ2-3, with 12 bases identical to TRBD2. The CDR3 is 17 amino acids. CDR1 is SGHRS and CDR2 is YFSETQ in the germline V gene. Trimming at V came to 0 bases and at J to 7 bases, leaving 9 bases not matched to a gene. The CDR3 nucleotides are TGCGCCAGCAGCTTGGAGGCCCTAGCGGGAGGGCCCCATACGCAGTATTTT. Residues: CASSLEALAGGPHTQYF.

This clone appeared once. This chain joins TRBV2 and TRBJ2-7; D is unclear. V lost 6 bases to trimming and J lost 1 base, with 7 bases between them. The CDR3 has 12 residues. Germline CDR1 SNHLY, CDR2 FYNNEI. The CDR3 DNA is TGTGCCAGCAGCCTATATTCCTACGAGCAGTACTTC. It translates to CASSLYSYEQYF.

This clone has a handful of counts. This chain links TRBV5-4 with TRBJ2-3; 8 bases line up with TRBD2. The CDR3 runs 16 residues. CDR1 and CDR2 (germline): SGHNT, YYREEE (reference sequence). J was trimmed by 0 bases and V by 2 bases; bases with no gene match: 5. CDR3: CASSLLGGASTDTQYF. CDR3 nucleotide sequence: TGTGCCAGCAGCTTACTCGGGGGGGCCAGCACAGATACGCAGTATTTT.

The chain uses TRBV6-5 and TRBJ2-5, with TRBD2 identical over 10 bases. Germline values: CDR1 MNHEY, CDR2 SVGAGI. The V gene end was trimmed by 2 bases and the J gene end by 1 base; junction bases not matched to a gene: 4. The CDR3 is made up of 16 amino acids. The CDR3 sequence: CASSYLAGDLQETQYF. CDR3 sequence (DNA): TGTGCCAGCAGTTACCTAGCGGGGGACCTCCAAGAGACCCAGTACTTC.

The CDR3 bases are TGCAGCGTCCTGACAGGGGTCGGCAATCAGCCCCAGCATTTT. Residues: CSVLTGVGNQPQHF. The chain couples TRBV29-1 to TRBJ1-5; TRBD1 matches 8 bases. The V gene's germline CDR1 is SQVTM and CDR2 ANQGSEA. V was pared by 6 bases and J by 2 bases, with 6 bases of the junction left unmatched. The CDR3 has 14 amino acids.

The chain carries TRBV19 and TRBJ2-2; 9 nucleotides line up with TRBD1. V shed 10 bases, J shed 8 bases, and the junction held 2 bases outside the gene matches. This CDR3 is built from 11 residues. CDR1 and CDR2 from the germline V gene are LNHDA and SQIVND (reference sequence). In DNA form, the CDR3 reads TGTGCCACAGACAGGGGGGGGGAGCTGTTTTTT. Its translation: CATDRGGELFF. The whole variable domain, filled in from reference TRBV19 and TRBJ2-2, reads DGGITQSPKYLFRKEGQNVTLSCEQNLNHDAMYWYRQDPGQGLRLIYYSQIVNDFQKGDIAEGYSVSREKKESFPLTVTSAQKNPTAFYLCATDRGGELFFGEGSRLTVL.